Shown below are 22 T cell receptor beta chains from a single sample sequenced in a study of identical twins. TCRdb processed the 5' RACE reads anew with MiXCR; each CDR3 protein has one entry. The sample records about 200,000 distinct CDR3 sequences, less than 8% being singletons. Separately, the same data were catalogued under a study of yellow fever vaccine responses in identical twins.

Sequenced input: memory (CD45RO+) T cells sorted from blood. Source of these receptors: a woman between 18 and 29 years old in good health.

This clonotype showed up many times. The V call is TRBV24-1, the J call TRBJ2-3; D is uncertain. V gave up 9 bases and J gave up 6 bases, with 9 bases separating them. Germline CDR1 KGHDR, CDR2 SFDVKD. The CDR3 runs to 11 residues. The CDR3 DNA is TGTGCCACCCGTCAAGGGGATACGCAGTATTTT. Translating it yields CATRQGDTQYF.

This clonotype appeared a few times. The gene calls are TRBV5-1 and TRBJ1-1; D possibly corresponds to TRBD1 (5 bases). This CDR3 comprises 14 residues. Germline V lookup: CDR1 SGHRS, CDR2 YFSETQ. V dropped 3 bases and J dropped 1 base, with 10 bases sitting between them. In DNA form, the CDR3 reads TGCGCCAGCAGCTGGGACGCAGGGAACACTGAAGCTTTCTTT. Its protein product is CASSWDAGNTEAFF.

Only a few counts were recorded for this clonotype. A read error may account for a junction end that differs from germline. The gene calls are TRBV12-3 or TRBV12-4 and TRBJ1-5; 11 bases align to TRBD1. This CDR3 spans 16 amino acids. Here the CDR3 reads CASTRGQGASNHPQHF. CDR3 coding DNA: TGTGCCAGCACTAGAGGACAGGGGGCCAGCAATCACCCCCAGCATTTT.

This clonotype was counted only a few times. This sequence joins TRBV7-2 and TRBJ2-7, with TRBD2 matching over 11 bases. Trimming removed 6 bases from V and 0 bases from J; junction bases left unmatched: 4. CDR1 is SGHTA and CDR2 is FQGNSA in the germline V gene. This CDR3 is 15 amino acids long. The CDR3 coding sequence is TGTGCCAGCAGGTCTACTAGCGGGAGCTCCTACGAGCAGTACTTC. Its translation is CASRSTSGSSYEQYF.

In this sample, this clonotype turned up many times. This sequence joins TRBV7-2 and TRBJ2-7; 11 bases line up with TRBD1. The V segment lost 1 base and the J segment 3 bases; nucleotides outside the gene matches: 2. The germline V gene has CDR1 SGHTA and CDR2 FQGNSA. The CDR3 covers 15 residues. The CDR3 DNA is TGTGCCAGCAGCTTAGTCGGGACAGGGGGCTACGAGCAGTACTTC. This translates into CASSLVGTGGYEQYF.

This clonotype has only a few counts. The chain has TRBV28 and TRBJ1-1; D gene ambiguous. Germline CDR1 is MDHEN and CDR2 is SYDVKM. V shed 7 bases and J shed 7 bases, with 10 bases lying between them. This CDR3 contains 11 residues. DNA of the CDR3: TGTGCCAGCAATATCGCCCGTGAAGCTTTCTTT. It is translated as CASNIAREAFF.

V usage is TRBV9 and J usage is TRBJ1-2; D is unclear. Deletions cut 7 bases from V and 4 bases from J, with 11 bases between. This CDR3 comprises 12 residues. CDR1 and CDR2 (germline): SGDLS, YYNGEE. The CDR3 bases are TGTGCCAGCGGTAGCCAGACCTATGGCTACACCTTC. Translated: CASGSQTYGYTF.

In this sample, this clonotype turned up a few times. The CDR3 DNA sequence: TGTGCCAGCTCACCCTCCGGGATGGGGGCGAAAGAGACCCAGTACTTC. The encoded protein is CASSPSGMGAKETQYF. The chain links TRBV18 to TRBJ2-5, with D perhaps matching TRBD1 (6 bases). Germline loops: CDR1 KGHSH, CDR2 LQKENI. V shed 3 bases and J shed 3 bases, with 17 bases lying between them. The CDR3 is made up of 16 amino acids. The complete variable domain, with remaining parts taken from reference TRBV18 and TRBJ2-5, reads NAGVMQNPRHLVRRRGQEARLRCSPMKGHSHVYWYRQLPEEGLKFMVYLQKENIIDESGMPKERFSAEFPKEGPSILRIQQVVRGDSAAYFCASSPSGMGAKETQYFGPGTRLLVL.

V usage is TRBV5-5 and J usage is TRBJ2-1; D may be TRBD1 (5 bases). The CDR3 loop spans 14 amino acids. The V gene lost 4 bases and the J gene lost 7 bases, with 15 bases spanning the gap. The V gene's germline CDR1 is SGHKS and CDR2 YYEKEE (reference sequence). CDR3 in DNA: TGTGCCAGCAGCCCCAGGGCGGAGCAGAATGAGCAGTTCTTC. Translated: CASSPRAEQNEQFF.

The chain is built from TRBV20-1 and TRBJ1-6; 7 bases align to TRBD1. The V segment lost 7 bases and the J segment 8 bases; nucleotides outside the gene matches: 8. CDR3 size: 13 residues. Germline CDR1 DFQATT, CDR2 SNEGSKA (reference sequence). CDR3: CSVQGGWDSPLHF. CDR3 coding DNA: TGCAGTGTCCAGGGGGGGTGGGATTCACCCCTCCACTTT.

This clonotype showed up many times. The chain combines TRBV29-1 with TRBJ1-1; maybe TRBD1 (5 bases). The CDR3 consists of 12 residues. The germline gives CDR1 SQVTM, CDR2 ANQGSEA. The V gene lost 6 bases and the J gene lost 2 bases, with 10 bases spanning the gap. CDR3 bases: TGCAGCGTCGACAGTCACAACACTGAAGCTTTCTTT. It codes for CSVDSHNTEAFF.

This clonotype showed up many times. At one of its ends the junction is not consistent with the germline gene, which may arise from a read error. J is TRBJ2-4 and V is TRBV12-3 or TRBV12-4; D not resolved. The CDR3 totals 12 residues. The CDR3 protein is CASSFGSNTQYF. For the CDR3, the DNA is TGTGCCAGCAGTTTCGGTAGTAACACTCAGTACTTC.

This clonotype was recorded at least ten times. V is TRBV28 and J is TRBJ2-2; perhaps TRBD2 as D (6 bases). CDR1 is MDHEN and CDR2 is SYDVKM in the germline V gene. The ends were cut back, 6 bases at V and 0 bases at J, with 14 bases in the middle. There are 16 residues in the CDR3. The CDR3 DNA is TGTGCCAGCAGCCGGTACGGGAGTACGAACACCGGGGAGCTGTTTTTT. This encodes CASSRYGSTNTGELFF.

The table lists this clonotype with many counts. This sequence joins TRBV5-1 and TRBJ2-1; D may be TRBD1 or TRBD2 (5 bases each). The V gene lost 6 bases and the J gene lost 2 bases, with 12 bases spanning the gap. Germline loops: CDR1 SGHRS, CDR2 YFSETQ. CDR3 length: 14 residues. The CDR3 sequence is CASTSGAAYNEQFF. The CDR3 DNA sequence: TGCGCCAGCACATCCGGGGCTGCCTACAATGAGCAGTTCTTC. The whole variable domain, remainder taken from reference TRBV5-1 and TRBJ2-1, is KAGVTQTPRYLIKTRGQQVTLSCSPISGHRSVSWYQQTPGQGLQFLFEYFSETQRNKGNFPGRFSGRQFSNSRSEMNVSTLELGDSALYLCASTSGAAYNEQFFGPGTRLTVL.

The rearrangement uses TRBV27 and TRBJ2-3, with 8 nucleotides matching TRBD2. Per germline, CDR1 MNHEY and CDR2 SMNVEV (reference sequence). The CDR3 extends over 16 amino acids. The junction had 10 bases not matched to a gene; V was cut back by 3 bases and J by 5 bases. The CDR3: CASSFLPSGSGDTQYF. CDR3 coding DNA: TGTGCCAGCAGTTTTCTTCCGAGCGGGAGTGGAGATACGCAGTATTTT.

This clonotype was detected only a few times. The chain combines TRBV20-1 with TRBJ2-2; D ambiguous. The CDR3 extends over 14 amino acids. CDR1 and CDR2 from the germline V gene are DFQATT and SNEGSKA (reference sequence). V lost 1 base and J 1 base, leaving 7 bases between the germline ends. The CDR3 coding sequence is TGCAGTGCTAGAGTTCTGGGGAACACCGGGGAGCTGTTTTTT. This translates into CSARVLGNTGELFF.

This clonotype was found a few times. This chain joins TRBV15 and TRBJ2-5; 8 bases map to TRBD1. CDR1 LNHNV and CDR2 YYDKDF come from the germline V gene (reference sequence). V shed 3 bases, J shed 4 bases, and the junction held 7 bases outside the gene matches. The CDR3 spans 15 residues. In DNA, the CDR3 is TGTGCCACCAGCAGTAGGGACAGGTCAGGAGAGACCCAGTACTTC. Residues: CATSSRDRSGETQYF. Filled out from reference TRBV15 and TRBJ2-5, the complete variable domain reads DAMVIQNPRYQVTQFGKPVTLSCSQTLNHNVMYWYQQKSSQAPKLLFHYYDKDFNNEADTPDNFQSRRPNTSFCFLDIRSPGLGDTAMYLCATSSRDRSGETQYFGPGTRLLVL.

This clonotype was detected only a few times. The chain employs TRBV3-1 and TRBJ2-3, with TRBD1 matching over 7 bases. V was pared by 4 bases and J by 1 base, with 5 bases of the junction left unmatched. This CDR3 region has 15 residues. CDR1 and CDR2 from the germline V gene are LGHDT and YNNKEL (reference sequence). CDR3 sequence (DNA): TGTGCCAGCAGCCCCCGACAGGGAGGCACAGATACGCAGTATTTT. Its protein is CASSPRQGGTDTQYF.

This clonotype has a single count. Compared with germline, one end of the junction differs, possibly owing to a read error. This chain links TRBV7-9 with TRBJ2-7, with 7 bases fitting TRBD1. CDR1 SEHNR and CDR2 FQNEAQ come from the germline V gene (reference sequence). The CDR3 is 16 amino acids. CDR3 in DNA: TGTGCCAGCAGTTTAGGGTGGGACAGTAGCTCCTACGAGCAGTACTTC. Its protein product is CASSLGWDSSSYEQYF.

This clonotype has a handful of counts. The gene calls are TRBV3-1 and TRBJ2-5; D not certain. CDR3 length equals 16 residues. With 0 bases removed from V and 1 base from J, the gap between germline ends came to 12 bases. The germline V gene has CDR1 LGHDT and CDR2 YNNKEL (reference sequence). Written as DNA, the CDR3 is TGTGCCAGCAGCCAAGATCGCCGGCCGCTCCAAGAGACCCAGTACTTC. It translates to CASSQDRRPLQETQYF.

This clonotype was seen at least ten times. The J gene is TRBJ1-5, the V gene TRBV20-1; no clear D gene. The CDR3 has 14 amino acids. The germline V and J ends were trimmed by 5 bases and 1 base, with 12 bases remaining between them. Looked up from germline, CDR1 is DFQATT and CDR2 is SNEGSKA (reference sequence). The CDR3 DNA reads as TGCAGTGCTCCCGCCGGGGAGAGCAATCAGCCCCAGCATTTT. As protein: CSAPAGESNQPQHF.

The chain is built from TRBV16 and TRBJ2-7; 7 nucleotides align to TRBD1. The germline V gene encodes CDR1 KGHSY and CDR2 FQNENV. The CDR3 extends over 14 amino acids. V was pared by 4 bases and J by 2 bases, with 5 bases of the junction left unmatched. The CDR3 loop reads CASSLGTDAYEQYF. The CDR3 DNA follows: TGTGCCAGCAGCCTCGGGACAGACGCCTACGAGCAGTACTTC.